A selection of T cell receptor beta chains follows, all from one sample in a study of T-cell memory formation after mild COVID-19. TCRdb re-called the 5' RACE reads through MiXCR, storing one row per CDR3 protein. The sample has 410,000 or so distinct CDR3 sequences, 20% to 30% seen once. The sequenced material came from PBMCs or a T cell subset sorted from them (not recorded which). These receptors all stem from an adult woman who had mild COVID-19 (a few samples of this study predate the infection). Cell type and time point are not known. Each CDR3 is given with its conserved first and last residue. Each record gives: J gene, V gene, D gene, clone size, CDR3 length, CDR3 protein, CDR3 DNA. The D gene is left open where the match is weak. Some rows mark clone size as missing; the rest say once, few, many or name a class of expanded clone.

TRBJ2-7,TRBV4-3,TRBD2,NA,16,CASSQDPSGSSYEQYF,TGCGCCAGCAGCCAAGATCCTAGCGGGAGCTCCTACGAGCAGTACTTC
TRBJ1-3,TRBV9,NA,NA,17,CASSVVGTTGDGNTIYF,TGTGCCAGCAGCGTGGTAGGGACAACGGGGGACGGAAACACCATATATTTT
TRBJ2-7,TRBV12-3/TRBV12-4,NA,few,14,CASSPRTFNYEQYF,TGTGCCAGCAGTCCTCGCACTTTTAACTACGAGCAGTACTTC
TRBJ1-2,TRBV18,NA,few,14,CASSPPHDGYGYTF,TGTGCCAGCTCACCTCCCCATGATGGCTATGGCTACACCTTC
TRBJ2-2,TRBV5-1,NA,NA,15,CASSLEGTDTGELFF,TGCGCCAGCAGCTTGGAGGGGACCGACACCGGGGAGCTGTTTTTT
TRBJ2-5,TRBV20-1,NA,NA,12,CSGGERGETQYF,TGCAGCGGTGGGGAGAGGGGTGAGACCCAGTACTTC
TRBJ2-3,TRBV4-3,NA,few,16,CASSQDRSGSTDTQYF,TGCGCCAGCAGCCAAGATCGGAGCGGGAGCACAGATACGCAGTATTTT
TRBJ2-7,TRBV20-1,NA,NA,15,CSAREGGQNTYEQYF,TGCAGTGCTAGAGAAGGGGGACAAAACACCTACGAGCAGTACTTC
TRBJ2-5,TRBV15,NA,NA,14,CATSREYRAETQYF,TGTGCCACCAGCAGAGAATACAGGGCAGAGACCCAGTACTTC
TRBJ2-5,TRBV7-8,TRBD2,NA,21,CASSLGGGTSGTREYQETQYF,TGTGCCAGCAGCTTAGGCGGGGGGACCTCCGGGACTAGGGAGTACCAAGAGACCCAGTACTTC
TRBJ2-3,TRBV18,TRBD1,few,16,CASSRGQSTPTDTQYF,TGTGCCAGCTCTAGGGGACAGAGCACCCCCACAGATACGCAGTATTTT
TRBJ2-7,TRBV4-1,NA,few,16,CASSQASRNGTYEQYF,TGCGCCAGCAGCCAAGCGTCTAGGAACGGGACCTACGAGCAGTACTTC
TRBJ2-2,TRBV9,NA,NA,15,CASSVGGESAGELFF,TGTGCCAGCAGCGTAGGGGGGGAGTCGGCCGGGGAGCTGTTTTTT
TRBJ2-1,TRBV2,NA,few,15,CASSERDWAYNEQFF,TGTGCCAGCAGTGAAAGGGATTGGGCCTACAATGAGCAGTTCTTC
TRBJ2-5,TRBV20-1,NA,NA,16,CSASKDGAPEVETQYF,TGCAGTGCTAGTAAGGACGGAGCCCCAGAGGTGGAGACCCAGTACTTC
TRBJ2-2,TRBV18,TRBD2,NA,17,CASSPDRLAGDTGELFF,TGTGCCAGCTCACCCGACCGACTAGCGGGGGACACCGGGGAGCTGTTTTTT
TRBJ2-4,TRBV20-1,NA,few,17,CSAREGQGPLAKNIQYF,TGCAGTGCTAGAGAAGGCCAGGGCCCTTTAGCCAAAAACATTCAGTACTTC
TRBJ1-1,TRBV15,NA,NA,13,CATSRQMNTEAFF,TGTGCCACCAGCAGACAGATGAACACTGAAGCTTTCTTT
TRBJ2-7,TRBV24-1,NA,few,16,CATSDFQSGGAVGQYF,TGTGCCACCAGTGATTTCCAATCCGGGGGCGCGGTCGGGCAGTACTTC
TRBJ2-7,TRBV18,TRBD1,NA,13,CASSKQGAVEQYF,TGTGCCAGCTCAAAGCAGGGGGCGGTCGAGCAGTACTTC
TRBJ2-1,TRBV12-3/TRBV12-4,NA,few,12,CASSFAGYEQFF,TGTGCCAGCAGTTTTGCAGGGTACGAGCAGTTCTTC
TRBJ2-7,TRBV7-9,TRBD1,few,15,CASSSPTGIFYEQYF,TGTGCCAGCAGCTCCCCGACAGGGATCTTCTACGAGCAGTACTTC
TRBJ2-5,TRBV19,NA,few,15,CASSIECRRGETQYF,TGTGCCAGTAGTATAGAGTGTCGCAGGGGAGAGACCCAGTACTTC
TRBJ2-3,TRBV7-2,NA,few,16,CASSSPRATSTDTQYF,TGTGCCAGCAGCTCCCCACGGGCGACTAGCACAGATACGCAGTATTTT
TRBJ1-1,TRBV12-3/TRBV12-4,NA,many,13,CASSFTANTEAFF,TGTGCCAGCAGTTTTACAGCGAACACTGAAGCTTTCTTT
TRBJ2-4,TRBV20-1,TRBD1,few,13,CSAFTGVGNIQYF,TGCAGTGCTTTTACAGGGGTGGGAAACATTCAGTACTTC
TRBJ2-7,TRBV5-1,NA,NA,14,CASSRFSSDPEQYF,TGCGCCAGCAGCCGGTTCTCCTCTGACCCCGAGCAGTACTTC
TRBJ1-2,TRBV20-1,TRBD1,NA,13,CSVRGQGYYGYTF,TGCAGTGTCCGGGGACAGGGATACTATGGCTACACCTTC
TRBJ2-5,TRBV7-9,TRBD2,NA,16,CASSHRTSGRGETQYF,TGTGCCAGCAGCCACAGGACTAGCGGGAGGGGAGAGACCCAGTACTTC
TRBJ2-7,TRBV5-1,TRBD1,few,15,CASGRRDRASYEQYF,TGCGCCAGCGGTAGGCGGGACAGGGCCTCCTACGAGCAGTACTTC
TRBJ2-1,TRBV5-1,TRBD2,few,21,CASSLQQPGLAGPNSYNEQFF,TGCGCCAGCAGCTTGCAACAGCCGGGACTAGCGGGCCCTAACTCCTACAATGAGCAGTTCTTC
TRBJ1-5,TRBV6-2/TRBV6-3,TRBD1,NA,16,CATRLKGLDRHQPQHF,TGTGCCACCCGACTCAAGGGTTTGGACAGGCATCAGCCCCAGCATTTT
TRBJ1-1,TRBV4-1,NA,NA,13,CASSQGWGTEAFF,TGCGCCAGCAGCCAAGGATGGGGGACTGAAGCTTTCTTT
TRBJ1-2,TRBV11-2,NA,few,14,CASSQQAANYGYTF,TGTGCCAGCAGCCAGCAAGCGGCTAACTATGGCTACACCTTC
TRBJ2-5,TRBV4-3,NA,many,16,CASSQERLIMGKTQYF,TGCGCCAGCAGCCAAGAGAGACTAATAATGGGAAAGACCCAGTACTTC
TRBJ2-7,TRBV10-3,NA,NA,13,CAISVSAVGEQYF,TGTGCCATCAGTGTCTCGGCTGTGGGGGAGCAGTACTTC
TRBJ2-1,TRBV24-1,NA,NA,15,CATSEALGIYNEQFF,TGTGCCACCAGTGAGGCATTAGGAATCTACAATGAGCAGTTCTTC
TRBJ2-7,TRBV19,NA,NA,14,CASSPVAGRYEQYF,TGTGCCAGTAGTCCGGTCGCAGGGCGCTACGAGCAGTACTTC
TRBJ1-2,TRBV6-5,NA,once,19,CASRSPKGGNYLSPYGYTF,TGTGCCAGCAGATCCCCTAAAGGAGGGAACTACTTAAGTCCCTATGGCTACACCTTC
TRBJ1-1,TRBV6-5,NA,NA,14,CASSYAGLNTEAFF,TGTGCCAGCAGTTACGCAGGGTTGAACACTGAAGCTTTCTTT
TRBJ2-1,TRBV7-6,TRBD2,NA,17,CASSLGPSGRFYNEQFF,TGTGCCAGCAGCTTAGGGCCTAGCGGGAGGTTCTACAATGAGCAGTTCTTC
TRBJ1-2,TRBV27,TRBD1,NA,15,CASSPRQGANYGYTF,TGTGCCAGCAGTCCCCGACAGGGCGCTAACTATGGCTACACCTTC
TRBJ2-3,TRBV7-9,TRBD2,few,16,CASSPVLAGVTDTQYF,TGTGCCAGCAGCCCCGTACTAGCGGGAGTAACAGATACGCAGTATTTT
TRBJ1-5,TRBV4-1,NA,NA,16,CASSPYQDSNNQPQHF,TGCGCCAGCAGCCCGTACCAAGACAGTAACAATCAGCCCCAGCATTTT
TRBJ2-7,TRBV27,NA,NA,15,CASRIKPGYQTEQYF,TGTGCCAGCAGGATAAAGCCGGGGTACCAAACGGAGCAGTACTTC
TRBJ2-3,TRBV3-1,TRBD1,NA,13,CATRTGGADTQYF,TGTGCCACACGTACAGGGGGCGCAGATACGCAGTATTTT
TRBJ1-1,TRBV5-1,NA,NA,12,CASSPGITEAFF,TGCGCCAGCAGCCCAGGAATCACTGAAGCTTTCTTT
TRBJ2-5,TRBV13,NA,NA,16,CASSPQGKGKAETQYF,TGTGCCAGCAGCCCCCAAGGGAAGGGGAAAGCGGAGACCCAGTACTTC
TRBJ1-4,TRBV29-1,NA,few,14,CSVVPDASPEKLFF,TGCAGCGTTGTCCCCGATGCTAGTCCAGAAAAACTGTTTTTT
TRBJ1-1,TRBV7-9,NA,NA,12,CASMGQGPEAFF,TGTGCCAGCATGGGCCAGGGGCCTGAAGCTTTCTTT
TRBJ1-2,TRBV20-1,NA,NA,10,CRVNNYGYTF,TGCAGGGTTAATAACTATGGCTACACCTTC
TRBJ2-1,TRBV12-3/TRBV12-4,TRBD2,NA,16,CASSRTSGVSYNEQFF,TGTGCCAGCAGTAGGACTAGCGGTGTCTCCTACAATGAGCAGTTCTTC
TRBJ1-5,TRBV20-1,NA,NA,13,CSASPRVNQPQHF,TGCAGTGCTAGTCCACGGGTAAATCAGCCCCAGCATTTT
TRBJ1-1,TRBV18,NA,NA,18,CASSPVGRGHAMNTEAFF,TGTGCCAGCTCACCTGTCGGCAGAGGTCACGCGATGAACACTGAAGCTTTCTTT
TRBJ1-2,TRBV25-1,TRBD1,NA,15,CASSPGGSQNYGYTF,TGTGCCAGCAGTCCAGGGGGTTCCCAGAACTATGGCTACACCTTC
TRBJ1-5,TRBV6-6,NA,few,14,CASSALLGGQPQHF,TGTGCCAGCAGTGCCCTGCTGGGCGGGCAGCCCCAGCATTTT